The following is a TCR beta chain sequence with its context. Its target is not known. The data derive from a study of T cell responses to AZD1222 COVID-19 vaccine. Study outcomes and limitations: There were mostly white British donors and more females than males, and clonal diversity was possibly underestimated. Scientists sampled the repertoires only once the peak T cell response had passed. Targeting of unmutated variant regions was reportedly seen in nearly half of spike-specific TCRs.

The data were produced by immunoSEQ multiplex PCR, yet TCRdb's version contains in-frame clones alone and is incomplete. The profile shows 90,000 to 150,000 clones, 85% to 90% of them singletons. Germline lookup yields CDR1 GTSNPN and CDR2 SVGIG (reference sequence). V was pared by 3 bases and J by 6 bases, with 11 bases between. CDR3 length equals 12 residues. The clonotype was recovered from an adult in good health. The sequencing here drew on peripheral blood, taken on day 0 of AZD1222 vaccination. This chain links TRBV30 with TRBJ1-1; tentatively, D is TRBD1 (5 bases). CDR3 sequence reads: CAWRPFRAEAFF. In DNA form, the CDR3 reads TGTGCCTGGAGACCGTTCAGGGCTGAAGCTTTCTTT.